These 28 T cell receptor beta chains share one sample of origin, sequenced in a study of shared clonotypes between healthy human individuals. Terminally differentiated effector memory CD45RA+ cells were excluded by CCR7 positive selection of CD45RO-negative cells. This table comes from immunoSEQ multiplex PCR, and its TCRdb copy is limited to in-frame clones, with some not included. The top ten clones hold 1.5% to 2% of a sample with around 2.1 million clones, more than 85% of them seen once. The specimen was naive CD8+ T cells from PBMCs. These receptor sequences come from a man aged 18-30 years in good health. Some clones in this sample may be carry-over from other donors' samples.

On this clone itself: Within the sample, other DNA sequences also encode this same CDR3. The rearrangement links TRBV27 to TRBJ2-3; D ambiguous. CDR1 MNHEY and CDR2 SMNVEV come from the germline V gene (reference sequence). V lost 5 bases and J lost 2, with 8 bases in between. CDR3 length: 13 amino acids. The CDR3 DNA reads TGTGCCAGCAGTCTCTCCTACACAGATACGCAGTATTTT. It is translated as CASSLSYTDTQYF.

CDR3 amino acids: CASTQGQSYGYTF. DNA of the CDR3: TGTGCCAGCACCCAAGGACAGTCCTATGGCTACACCTTC. The V and J genes are TRBV6-5 and TRBJ1-2; D is possibly TRBD1 (6 bases). The V end lost 7 bases, the J end lost 4 bases, and 13 bases lay between the germline ends. The CDR3 is 13 residues long. CDR1 MNHEY and CDR2 SVGAGI come from the germline V gene.

The chain combines TRBV4-2 with TRBJ2-3; 10 bases match TRBD2. The CDR3 runs 16 residues. Germline V CDR1 and CDR2: LGHNA, YNFKEQ. V was pared by 0 bases and J by 6 bases, with 6 bases of the junction left unmatched. The CDR3 loop reads CASSQERAGGRDTQYF. Written as DNA, the CDR3 is TGTGCCAGCAGCCAAGAAAGAGCGGGAGGGCGGGATACGCAGTATTTT.

Note on this clone: Other DNA sequences of this sample code for an identical CDR3. The gene calls are TRBV18 and TRBJ2-7; D unclear. This CDR3 comprises 12 residues. Germline V lookup: CDR1 KGHSH, CDR2 LQKENI. V lost 3 bases, J lost 0 bases, and 3 bases lay in between. The CDR3 loop reads CASSPPSYEQYF. The CDR3 DNA is TGTGCCAGCTCACCTCCCTCCTACGAGCAGTACTTC. Full variable domain (outside the CDR3, taken from reference TRBV18 and TRBJ2-7): NAGVMQNPRHLVRRRGQEARLRCSPMKGHSHVYWYRQLPEEGLKFMVYLQKENIIDESGMPKERFSAEFPKEGPSILRIQQVVRGDSAAYFCASSPPSYEQYFGPGTRLTVT.

The chain joins TRBV9 to TRBJ2-3, with D unresolved. CDR3 length: 16 amino acids. V lost 0 bases to trimming and J lost 4 bases, with 15 bases between them. Germline lookup yields CDR1 SGDLS and CDR2 YYNGEE. The DNA for the CDR3 is TGTGCCAGCAGCGTAGGAGGCCAGGTCGTTTCAGATACGCAGTATTTT. This codes for CASSVGGQVVSDTQYF.

V gene TRBV4-2 combines with J gene TRBJ2-1, with D possibly matching TRBD2 (6 bases). The CDR3 is 15 residues long. The V and J ends lost 0 bases and 10 bases respectively, with 16 bases between them. CDR1 is LGHNA and CDR2 is YNFKEQ in the germline V gene. For the CDR3, the DNA is TGTGCCAGCAGCCAAGATCGTCCGGGCGCGGGGGAGCAGTTCTTC. The encoded protein is CASSQDRPGAGEQFF.

The chain is built from TRBV7-8 and TRBJ2-6; D possibly corresponds to TRBD2 (6 bases). CDR1 and CDR2 (germline): SGHVS, FQNEAQ. Trimming stripped 4 bases from V and 0 bases from J, with 19 bases between. The CDR3 covers 19 residues. The DNA for the CDR3 is TGTGCCAGCAGCTATCGGGACTTCTTGACCTCCTCTGGGGCCAACGTCCTGACTTTC. It translates to CASSYRDFLTSSGANVLTF.

This clone has a handful of counts. The chain has TRBV28 and TRBJ2-1; 14 bases agree with TRBD2. Germline assignment: CDR1 MDHEN and CDR2 SYDVKM. The CDR3 extends over 14 amino acids. V trimming: 11 bases; J trimming: 2 bases; junction bases outside the gene matches: 2. DNA for the CDR3: TGTGCCTCGGGACTAGCGGGGGCCTACAATGAGCAGTTCTTC. This sequence encodes CASGLAGAYNEQFF.

This chain uses TRBV6-4 with TRBJ2-3; possible D gene TRBD2, 7 bases. Germline CDR1 and CDR2: MRHNA and SNTAGT. V shed 3 bases and J shed 4 bases, with 14 bases lying between them. This CDR3 is 15 amino acids long. The CDR3 DNA is TGTGCCAGCAGTGAGACCGCGGGGGCGGCAGATACGCAGTATTTT. Translating gives CASSETAGAADTQYF.

This clone has a single count. The CDR3 bases are TGTGCCAGCAGTGATAGGGGGGACAGAAACTATGGCTACACCTTC. Amino acid sequence: CASSDRGDRNYGYTF. This rearrangement joins TRBV25-1 to TRBJ1-2; 7 bases are shared with TRBD1. CDR3 size: 15 residues. Germline-derived CDR1 and CDR2 are MGHDK and SYGVNS. With V trimmed by 3 bases and J by 2 bases, 6 bases remained unmatched.

This chain links TRBV7-9 with TRBJ1-4; 8 nucleotides line up with TRBD1. The junction had 10 bases not matched to a gene; V was cut back by 5 bases and J by 8 bases. Germline V gene data show CDR1 as SEHNR and CDR2 as FQNEAQ (reference sequence). The CDR3 length is 15 residues. CDR3 amino acids: CASSAGQGRIEKLFF. CDR3 bases: TGTGCCAGCAGCGCCGGACAGGGAAGGATAGAAAAACTGTTTTTT.

This rearrangement joins TRBV19 to TRBJ2-4; D perhaps matches TRBD2 (6 bases). With 5 bases removed from V and 6 bases from J, the gap between germline ends came to 11 bases. Germline V gives CDR1 LNHDA, CDR2 SQIVND (reference sequence). The CDR3 length is 13 residues. CDR3 DNA: TGTGCCAGTAGTTGGGGGGAATCAAACATTCAGTACTTC. Translated: CASSWGESNIQYF.

The rearrangement joins TRBV5-6 to TRBJ1-1; D remains unclear. The CDR3 is 12 residues long. V lost 4 bases and J lost 7, with 11 bases in between. Germline V gene lookup returns CDR1 SGHDT and CDR2 YYEEEE. The CDR3 region is CASSVRRVEAFF. In DNA, the CDR3 is TGTGCCAGCAGCGTCCGACGGGTTGAAGCTTTCTTT.

V and J are TRBV27 and TRBJ2-7; 8 bases line up with TRBD1. Trimming took 6 bases from V and 5 from J; bases not matched to a gene: 9. CDR1 and CDR2 from the germline V gene are MNHEY and SMNVEV (reference sequence). The CDR3 loop spans 14 amino acids. DNA of the CDR3: TGTGCCAGCAGGGCCTGGGACAGGTTCGACGAGCAGTACTTC. This sequence encodes CASRAWDRFDEQYF.

The gene calls are TRBV9 and TRBJ2-5, with 8 bases lining up with TRBD2. V shed 0 bases and J 4 bases; nucleotides not matched to a gene: 8. This CDR3 spans 16 amino acids. Per the germline V gene, CDR1 is SGDLS and CDR2 is YYNGEE. The CDR3 DNA reads TGTGCCAGCAGCGTAGGGCGGGAGGCGTGGGGAGAGACCCAGTACTTC. Protein: CASSVGREAWGETQYF.

This chain joins TRBV4-3 and TRBJ2-1; D unclear. The CDR3 totals 16 residues. Trimming stripped 0 bases from V and 3 bases from J, with 12 bases between. Germline V gene sequence: CDR1 LGHNA, CDR2 YSLEER. In DNA, the CDR3 is TGCGCCAGCAGCCAAGAGAGCAGGACCCACTACAATGAGCAGTTCTTC. It codes for CASSQESRTHYNEQFF.

The CDR3 loop reads CASSPRGYEQYF. The CDR3 DNA sequence: TGTGCCAGCAGCCCACGGGGGTACGAGCAGTACTTC. This chain joins TRBV5-8 and TRBJ2-7; D possibly corresponds to TRBD2 (6 bases). Trimming left V 4 bases short and J 4 bases short, with 9 bases between. CDR1 SGHTS and CDR2 YDEGEE come from the germline V gene. This CDR3 has 12 residues.

This clone was counted once. The rearrangement joins TRBV7-9 to TRBJ2-7; D possibly uses TRBD1 or TRBD2 (5 bases each). This CDR3 region has 14 residues. Trimming removed 5 bases at V and 5 bases at J, with 16 bases between. Germline CDR1 is SEHNR and CDR2 is FQNEAQ (reference sequence). The CDR3 here is CASSQGPKAHEQYF. Written as DNA, the CDR3 is TGTGCCAGCAGCCAGGGACCTAAAGCACACGAGCAGTACTTC.

The chain combines TRBV5-1 with TRBJ2-7; no clear D. V dropped 1 base and J dropped 0 bases, with 8 bases sitting between them. CDR3 size: 14 residues. CDR1 is SGHRS and CDR2 is YFSETQ in the germline V gene. CDR3 in DNA: TGCGCCAGCAGCTTGACAGATACCTCCTACGAGCAGTACTTC. The encoded protein is CASSLTDTSYEQYF.

This chain uses TRBV23-1 with TRBJ2-3, with D unclear. TRBV23-1 is reported as an ORF; its role is uncertain. This CDR3 comprises 15 residues. V lost 0 bases to trimming and J lost 2 bases, with 9 bases between them. CDR3 sequence: CASSQSITYTDTQYF. In DNA, the CDR3 is TGCGCCAGCAGTCAATCGATCACTTACACAGATACGCAGTATTTT.

Comment on this clone: This sample also contains other DNA sequences that code for the same CDR3. This chain uses TRBV27 with TRBJ1-1, with D possibly being TRBD1 (6 bases). CDR3 length: 15 amino acids. Trimming shortened V by 0 bases and J by 1 base, and 9 bases separated the two germline ends. The V gene's germline CDR1 is MNHEY and CDR2 SMNVEV (reference sequence). The CDR3 DNA sequence: TGTGCCAGCAGTTTATCGACAGGAACGAACACTGAAGCTTTCTTT. Residues: CASSLSTGTNTEAFF.

This chain joins TRBV27 and TRBJ2-5; D gene unclear. CDR1 MNHEY and CDR2 SMNVEV come from the germline V gene (reference sequence). There are 16 residues in the CDR3. V shed 1 base and J shed 0 bases, with 12 bases lying between them. In nucleotides, the CDR3 is TGTGCCAGCAGTTTATACCGGGTACCGTACCAAGAGACCCAGTACTTC. Translation: CASSLYRVPYQETQYF.

The rearrangement links TRBV28 to TRBJ2-3, with 8 bases matching TRBD2. The CDR3 is 15 residues long. Germline values: CDR1 MDHEN, CDR2 SYDVKM. V lost 2 bases, J lost 4 bases, and 5 bases stayed unmatched. CDR3 in DNA: TGTGCCAGCAGTTTACGGCGGGAGGTCGCAGATACGCAGTATTTT. As protein: CASSLRREVADTQYF.

With regard to this clone: Additional DNA sequences in this sample encode the identical CDR3. The chain joins TRBV28 to TRBJ2-7, with a weak D call TRBD2 (5 bases). The CDR3 loop spans 13 amino acids. V was clipped by 6 bases and J by 3 bases, with 12 bases between them. Germline V gene sequence: CDR1 MDHEN, CDR2 SYDVKM. The CDR3 region is CASSLYRGYEQYF. For the CDR3, the DNA is TGTGCCAGCAGCCTATATCGGGGCTACGAGCAGTACTTC.

The V call is TRBV6-6, the J call TRBJ1-3; the D is unclear. The germline V gene has CDR1 MNHNY and CDR2 SVGAGI (reference sequence). The CDR3 runs 16 residues. V lost 2 bases, J lost 3 bases, and 14 bases lay in between. This CDR3 reads CASSYGEGSNGNTIYF. DNA for the CDR3: TGTGCCAGCAGTTACGGTGAGGGAAGTAATGGAAACACCATATATTTT.

The chain joins TRBV6-5 to TRBJ1-1; D uncertain. Between the trimmed V and J ends, which lost 3 bases and 3 bases, there was a span of 17 bases. Germline assignment: CDR1 MNHEY and CDR2 SVGAGI. The CDR3 is 16 amino acids. The CDR3 DNA is TGTGCCAGCAGTTATATCTCCCCCGGCTGGTACACTGAAGCTTTCTTT. As protein: CASSYISPGWYTEAFF.

This chain uses TRBV27 with TRBJ2-7; 7 bases agree with TRBD2. Losses at the gene ends were 8 bases for V and 2 bases for J; bases not matched to a gene: 6. The CDR3 spans 13 residues. Germline V gene lookup returns CDR1 MNHEY and CDR2 SMNVEV (reference sequence). CDR3 in DNA: TGTGCCAGCGCGACTAGCAGGACCTACGAGCAGTACTTC. Its translation: CASATSRTYEQYF.

This chain links TRBV6-1 with TRBJ2-7; weak D call: TRBD2 (5 bases). This CDR3 is 15 amino acids long. V was cut by 3 bases and J by 3 bases, with 15 bases left in between. Per the germline V gene, CDR1 is MNHNS and CDR2 is SASEGT. CDR3 nucleotide sequence: TGTGCCAGCAGTGAGGAGGACGGAATCGTCTACGAGCAGTACTTC. It codes for CASSEEDGIVYEQYF.